This TCR beta chain was identified during a study of blood T cell repertoires in COVID-19. As for the study in general: Donors in the United States, Italy and Spain gave samples during acute or convalescent COVID-19. PBMCs, B-cell-depleted T cells, or T cells provided the cDNA or gDNA that made up the material.

V was clipped by 1 base and J by 0 bases; unmatched bases: 2. Germline lookup yields CDR1 SGHAT and CDR2 FQNNGV. There are 16 residues in the CDR3. Per the authors' pipeline: Estimates of nucleated cell counts were drawn from the amplification of reference gene primers. Profiled with immunoSEQ multiplex PCR; TCRdb holds only in-frame clones, not every one. V and J calls and clone size are given by that table; D and trimming were obtained from the DNA. Here the sample spans around 120,000 clones, around 80% being singletons. Sequenced material: peripheral blood. This receptor was taken from a man between 70 and 80 years old with acute or convalescent COVID-19. The chain employs TRBV11-2 and TRBJ1-1, with 10 bases matching TRBD1. Written as DNA, the CDR3 is TGTGCCAGCAGCTTAGGGGACAGGGGCGTGAACACTGAAGCTTTCTTT. This encodes CASSLGDRGVNTEAFF.